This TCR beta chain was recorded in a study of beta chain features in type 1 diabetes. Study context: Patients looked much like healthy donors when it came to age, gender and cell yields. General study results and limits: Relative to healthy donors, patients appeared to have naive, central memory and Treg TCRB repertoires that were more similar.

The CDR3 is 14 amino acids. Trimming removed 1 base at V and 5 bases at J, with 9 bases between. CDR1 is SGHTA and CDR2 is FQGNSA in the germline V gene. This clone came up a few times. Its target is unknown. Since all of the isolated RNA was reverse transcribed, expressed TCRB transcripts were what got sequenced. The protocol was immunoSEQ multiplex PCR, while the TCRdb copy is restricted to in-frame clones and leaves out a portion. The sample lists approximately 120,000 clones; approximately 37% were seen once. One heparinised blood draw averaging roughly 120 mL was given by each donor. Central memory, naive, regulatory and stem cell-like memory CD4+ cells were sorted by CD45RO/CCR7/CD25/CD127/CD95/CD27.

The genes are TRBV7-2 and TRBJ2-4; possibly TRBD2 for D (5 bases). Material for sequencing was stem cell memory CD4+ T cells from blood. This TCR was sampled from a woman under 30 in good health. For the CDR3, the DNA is TGTGCCAGCAGCTTAGGTTCAGCGGAAAACATTCAGTACTTC. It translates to CASSLGSAENIQYF.